A single sample gave rise to the 19 T cell receptor beta chains below, sequenced in a study of blood T cell repertoires in COVID-19. Libraries were prepared by immunoSEQ multiplex PCR; TCRdb keeps only in-frame clonotypes and omits some of them. This table has 35,000 to 50,000 clones, around 84% appearing once. Sequences were obtained from peripheral blood. These receptors were taken from a man aged 70-80 years with acute or convalescent COVID-19.

This clone was detected a few times. The V gene is TRBV5-8, the J gene TRBJ1-5, with 9 bases that match TRBD1. The CDR3 spans 14 residues. V lost 5 bases, J lost 5 bases, and 5 bases stayed unmatched. Looked up from germline, CDR1 is SGHTS and CDR2 is YDEGEE. The CDR3 here is CASSSDRGDQPQHF. The CDR3 nucleotides are TGTGCCAGCAGTTCGGACAGGGGAGATCAGCCCCAGCATTTT.

This clone was detected once. The chain employs TRBV28 and TRBJ1-4, with 7 bases aligning to TRBD1. This CDR3 has 15 amino acids. The germline gives CDR1 MDHEN, CDR2 SYDVKM. V was pared by 5 bases and J by 8 bases, with 11 bases of the junction left unmatched. The CDR3 region has the DNA TGTGCCAGCAGTCCTAATGACAGGGCAAGAGAAAAACTGTTTTTT. It encodes CASSPNDRAREKLFF.

The chain's CDR3 is CASSWVGQGQETQYF. Here the CDR3 DNA reads TGTGCCAGCAGCTGGGTGGGACAGGGGCAAGAGACCCAGTACTTC. The chain links TRBV7-2 to TRBJ2-5, with 10 bases matching TRBD1. Germline V gene data show CDR1 as SGHTA and CDR2 as FQGNSA. Unmatched junction bases numbered 4, after V lost 4 bases and J lost 2 bases. The CDR3 totals 15 residues. Using reference TRBV7-2 and TRBJ2-5 for the parts outside the CDR3, the full variable domain is GAGVSQSPSNKVTEKGKDVELRCDPISGHTALYWYRQSLGQGLEFLIYFQGNSAPDKSGLPSDRFSAERTGGSVSTLTIQRTQQEDSAVYLCASSWVGQGQETQYFGPGTRLLVL.

The chain joins TRBV28 to TRBJ1-2; no firm D call. The CDR3 spans 15 residues. V was trimmed by 2 bases and J by 4 bases, leaving 14 bases between them. Germline V gene sequence: CDR1 MDHEN, CDR2 SYDVKM. The CDR3 region has the DNA TGTGCCAGCAGTTTACTTCAGTGGGAGATCTATGGCTACACCTTC. Protein product: CASSLLQWEIYGYTF.

The J gene is TRBJ1-1, the V gene TRBV5-1; D uncertain. Trimming cost V 0 bases and J 0 bases, with 6 bases left between them. Germline assignment: CDR1 SGHRS and CDR2 YFSETQ. The CDR3 spans 14 residues. CDR3 region: CASSLDGMNTEAFF. CDR3 DNA: TGCGCCAGCAGCTTGGATGGCATGAACACTGAAGCTTTCTTT.

The V call is TRBV5-1, the J call TRBJ2-7; perhaps TRBD1 as D (5 bases). CDR3 length equals 15 residues. Trimming took off 0 bases at V and 1 base at J, with 11 bases between the two ends. CDR1 SGHRS and CDR2 YFSETQ come from the germline V gene. The CDR3: CASSLDRPRSYEQYF. The CDR3 bases are TGCGCCAGCAGCTTGGACAGGCCCCGTTCCTACGAGCAGTACTTC.

The chain links TRBV18 to TRBJ2-2, with D maybe TRBD2 (5 bases). Germline CDR1 is KGHSH and CDR2 is LQKENI. This CDR3 spans 16 amino acids. Trimming removed 3 bases from V and 1 base from J, with 12 bases in between. Written as DNA, the CDR3 is TGTGCCAGCTCACCTCAAAGCGGACTGAACACCGGGGAGCTGTTTTTT. Protein sequence: CASSPQSGLNTGELFF. Drawing the rest from reference TRBV18 and TRBJ2-2, the complete variable domain is NAGVMQNPRHLVRRRGQEARLRCSPMKGHSHVYWYRQLPEEGLKFMVYLQKENIIDESGMPKERFSAEFPKEGPSILRIQQVVRGDSAAYFCASSPQSGLNTGELFFGEGSRLTVL.

V is TRBV19 and J is TRBJ1-5; no firm D call. CDR1 LNHDA and CDR2 SQIVND come from the germline V gene (reference sequence). Trimming pared 2 bases from V and 3 bases from J, leaving 8 bases between. The CDR3 is 14 residues long. The CDR3: CASSIRENNQPQHF. For the CDR3, the DNA is TGTGCCAGTAGTATACGAGAGAACAATCAGCCCCAGCATTTT.

The rearrangement links TRBV4-3 to TRBJ1-1; TRBD1 agrees at 7 bases. V lost 0 bases and J lost 7; bases outside the gene matches: 5. Germline V gives CDR1 LGHNA, CDR2 YSLEER. The CDR3 consists of 14 residues. CDR3 residues: CASSQDRRGNEAFF. As DNA, the CDR3 is TGCGCCAGCAGCCAAGACCGCAGGGGGAATGAAGCTTTCTTT.

This clone was observed once. A read error may produce the germline difference seen at one junction end. The chain links TRBV12-3 or TRBV12-4 to TRBJ2-7; no clear D gene. The CDR3 runs 13 residues. The CDR3 here is CASSLIFSHEQYF. The CDR3 region has the DNA TGTGCCAGCAGTTTAATTTTCTCCCACGAGCAGTACTTC.

V and J are TRBV5-1 and TRBJ2-2; D unresolved. Germline assignment: CDR1 SGHRS and CDR2 YFSETQ. The CDR3 runs 16 residues. Trimming removed 0 bases from V and 0 bases from J, with 9 bases in between. The CDR3 region is CASSLAATANTGELFF. As DNA, the CDR3 is TGCGCCAGCAGCTTGGCCGCTACCGCGAACACCGGGGAGCTGTTTTTT.

The J gene is TRBJ1-4, the V gene TRBV5-1, with a weak D call TRBD1 (6 bases). V was cut by 5 bases and J by 7 bases, with 15 bases left in between. The germline CDR1 and CDR2 sequences are SGHRS and YFSETQ. The CDR3 has 14 amino acids. In nucleotides, the CDR3 is TGCGCCAGCAGGACAGGCCGAGTCGGTGAAAAACTGTTTTTT. Its protein product is CASRTGRVGEKLFF.

The chain couples TRBV7-9 to TRBJ1-2, with D unclear. V dropped 1 base and J dropped 3 bases, with 6 bases sitting between them. Looked up from germline, CDR1 is SEHNR and CDR2 is FQNEAQ (reference sequence). This CDR3 is 13 amino acids long. CDR3 DNA sequence: TGTGCCAGCAGCTTAGAAACTTACTATGGCTACACCTTC. It is translated as CASSLETYYGYTF.

This chain uses TRBV5-1 with TRBJ2-7; 8 positions match TRBD1. V was clipped by 0 bases and J by 6 bases; unmatched bases: 17. In germline, CDR1 is SGHRS, CDR2 YFSETQ. The CDR3 has 18 amino acids. The CDR3 is CASSLAGTGGSPSAEQYF. In DNA form, the CDR3 reads TGCGCCAGCAGCTTGGCCGGGACAGGCGGGTCACCCTCGGCCGAGCAGTACTTC.

The chain carries TRBV10-1 and TRBJ2-3, with 9 positions matching TRBD1. The CDR3 totals 16 residues. Germline-derived CDR1 and CDR2 are WNHNN and SYGVQD (reference sequence). The V segment lost 7 bases and the J segment 5 bases; nucleotides outside the gene matches: 13. For the CDR3, the DNA is TGCGCCAGCAACGAGAACAGGGGGCGAAGCTTAGATACGCAGTATTTT. It yields the protein CASNENRGRSLDTQYF.

This chain uses TRBV5-1 with TRBJ2-1, with 7 bases fitting TRBD2. The trim removed 5 bases at V and 9 bases at J, leaving 17 bases unmatched. The CDR3 is 16 amino acids. Germline CDR1 and CDR2: SGHRS and YFSETQ. The CDR3 reads CASSLWGREGGGEQFF. For the CDR3, the DNA is TGCGCCAGCAGTCTCTGGGGGAGGGAAGGAGGAGGTGAGCAGTTCTTC.

This clone was counted a few times. The gene calls are TRBV11-2 and TRBJ1-1; 9 bases match TRBD1. The CDR3 runs to 15 residues. CDR1 is SGHAT and CDR2 is FQNNGV in the germline V gene. J lost 4 bases, V lost 1 base, and 4 bases had no gene match. Here the CDR3 DNA reads TGTGCCAGCAGCTTAGCTACAGGGGGCGTCACTGAAGCTTTCTTT. Translated: CASSLATGGVTEAFF. Full variable domain (missing parts from reference TRBV11-2 and TRBJ1-1): EAGVAQSPRYKIIEKRQSVAFWCNPISGHATLYWYQQILGQGPKLLIQFQNNGVVDDSQLPKDRFSAERLKGVDSTLKIQPAKLEDSAVYLCASSLATGGVTEAFFGQGTRLTVV.

This chain joins TRBV19 and TRBJ1-2, with D perhaps matching TRBD1 (5 bases). The CDR3 loop spans 16 amino acids. V lost 4 bases to trimming and J lost 4 bases, with 19 bases between them. CDR1 and CDR2 from the germline V gene are LNHDA and SQIVND (reference sequence). The CDR3 DNA reads TGTGCCAGTAGTAGCCTGCGGGGGGTAAGCTCCTATGGCTACACCTTC. This translates into CASSSLRGVSSYGYTF.

The V call is TRBV3-1 (or the pseudogene TRBV3-2), the J call TRBJ1-6; 7 nucleotides line up with TRBD1. CDR1 and CDR2 from the germline V gene are LGHDT and YNNKEL (reference sequence). CDR3 size: 15 residues. Trimming took 4 bases from V and 5 from J; bases not matched to a gene: 5. In nucleotides, the CDR3 is TGTGCCAGCAGCCCCCCCGGACAGGATAATTCACCCCTCCACTTT. Translation: CASSPPGQDNSPLHF.